This is a list of T cell receptor beta chains from one sample in a study of control samples from healthy donors and cancer patients. Sequenced by immunoSEQ multiplex PCR; TCRdb stores in-frame clones only, minus some. The profile shows 75,000 to 100,000 clones, roughly 82% of them singletons. The sample taken for sequencing was blood. These receptors were collected from a man aged 60 to 75 in good health. Each CDR3 is given with its conserved first and last residue. A D gene is named only where the DNA matches it firmly. Rows may omit the clone size; those that give it use once, few, many or a size class.

size	D	V	length	J	CDR3	DNA
NA	NA	TRBV11-2	14	TRBJ1-2	CASSPRYGYYGYTF	TGTGCCAGCAGCCCACGGTACGGTTACTATGGCTACACCTTC
few	NA	TRBV4-1	14	TRBJ2-7	CASSQGTVSGEQYF	TGCGCCAGCAGCCAAGGAACAGTGTCCGGCGAGCAGTACTTC
NA	TRBD1	TRBV10-3	15	TRBJ2-1	CAISVGTGRDNEQFF	TGTGCCATCAGTGTTGGGACAGGGAGGGACAATGAGCAGTTCTTC
NA	NA	TRBV6-2/TRBV6-3	14	TRBJ2-3	CASSPPEATDTQYF	TGTGCCAGCAGCCCCCCGGAAGCCACAGATACGCAGTATTTT
NA	NA	TRBV14	13	TRBJ1-1	CASSWGRNTEAFF	TGTGCCAGCAGCTGGGGAAGAAACACTGAAGCTTTCTTT
NA	TRBD2	TRBV5-1	16	TRBJ2-1	CASSLGLAGALREQFF	TGCGCCAGCAGCTTGGGACTAGCGGGGGCTCTCAGGGAGCAGTTCTTC
NA	NA	TRBV19	13	TRBJ1-2	CASSTGANYGYTF	TGTGCCAGTAGTACGGGGGCGAACTATGGCTACACCTTC
NA	TRBD1	TRBV28	15	TRBJ2-7	CASAHHGTGGYEQYF	TGTGCCAGCGCCCATCACGGGACAGGGGGCTACGAGCAGTACTTC
few	TRBD1	TRBV27	13	TRBJ1-5	CASRRGQGQPQHF	TGTGCCTCTCGGAGGGGGCAAGGGCAGCCCCAGCATTTT
NA	TRBD1	TRBV7-8	15	TRBJ1-2	CASSPSGTGGYGYTF	TGTGCCAGCAGCCCGTCCGGGACAGGGGGCTATGGCTACACCTTC
NA	NA	TRBV6-6	15	TRBJ1-2	CASSYSLGANYGYTF	TGTGCCAGCAGTTACTCGTTGGGAGCTAACTATGGCTACACCTTC
NA	NA	TRBV28	18	TRBJ1-5	CASSPEPGPLRRNQPQHF	TGTGCCAGCAGTCCCGAACCGGGACCCTTAAGGCGCAATCAGCCCCAGCATTTT
NA	NA	TRBV20-1	11	TRBJ1-2	CSARGLVGYTF	TGCAGTGCTAGAGGTCTCGTGGGCTACACCTTC